This T cell receptor beta chain was documented in a study of T cells expressing NK-cell markers. Across the study: There were seven HCMV-seropositive donors and one seronegative donor among the eight sequenced.

TCRdb derives one entry per CDR3 protein from the 5' RACE reads, leaving out DNA. The sample includes 5,000 to 5,500 distinct CDR3 sequences. The CDR3 runs 15 residues. CDR1 and CDR2 (germline): MGHRA, YSYEKL. This TCR was recovered from a young man in good health. This rearrangement joins TRBV4-1 to TRBJ2-3; as DNA is missing, the TRBD2 call by TCRdb cannot be tested. The material sequenced was blood T cells: a sorted CD56 or NKG2C T cell subset, CD4+ or CD8+ T cells, or bulk PBMC T cells (not recorded which). CDR3 in amino acids: CASSQDGGSTDTQYF.